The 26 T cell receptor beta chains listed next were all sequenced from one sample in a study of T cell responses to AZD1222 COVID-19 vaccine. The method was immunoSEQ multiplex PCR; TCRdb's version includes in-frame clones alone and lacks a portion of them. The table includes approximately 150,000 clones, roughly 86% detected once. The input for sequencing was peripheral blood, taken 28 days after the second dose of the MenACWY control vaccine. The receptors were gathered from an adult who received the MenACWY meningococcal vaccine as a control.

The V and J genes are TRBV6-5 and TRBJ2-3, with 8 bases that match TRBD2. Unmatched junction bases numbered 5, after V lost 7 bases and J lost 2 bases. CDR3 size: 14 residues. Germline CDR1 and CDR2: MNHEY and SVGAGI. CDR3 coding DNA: TGTGCCAGCAAACGCGGGAGGCTCACAGATACGCAGTATTTT. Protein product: CASKRGRLTDTQYF.

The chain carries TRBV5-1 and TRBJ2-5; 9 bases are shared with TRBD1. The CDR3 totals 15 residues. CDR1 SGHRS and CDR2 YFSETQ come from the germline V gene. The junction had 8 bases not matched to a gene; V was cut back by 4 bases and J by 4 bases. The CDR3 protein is CASSLGGQGIETQYF. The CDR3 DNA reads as TGCGCCAGCAGCCTGGGGGGACAGGGAATAGAGACCCAGTACTTC.

As DNA, the CDR3 is TGTGCCAGCAGTGACCCGGGACACATCAACTATGGCTACACCTTC. Translated: CASSDPGHINYGYTF. This sequence joins TRBV6-1 and TRBJ1-2; D possibly corresponds to TRBD1 (6 bases). This CDR3 contains 15 residues. V lost 3 bases to trimming and J lost 2 bases, with 13 bases between them. Germline CDR1 is MNHNS and CDR2 is SASEGT.

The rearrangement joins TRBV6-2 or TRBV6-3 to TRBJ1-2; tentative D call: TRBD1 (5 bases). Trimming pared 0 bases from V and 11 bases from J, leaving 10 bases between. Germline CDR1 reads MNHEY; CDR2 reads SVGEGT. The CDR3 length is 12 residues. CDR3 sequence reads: CASSYSGVGYTF. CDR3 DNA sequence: TGTGCCAGCAGTTACTCAGGGGTGGGATACACCTTC.

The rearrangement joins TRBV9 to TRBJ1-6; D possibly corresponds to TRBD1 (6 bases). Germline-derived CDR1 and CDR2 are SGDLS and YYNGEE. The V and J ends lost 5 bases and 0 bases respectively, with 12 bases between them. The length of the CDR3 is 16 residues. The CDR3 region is CASSLTGSSYNSPLHF. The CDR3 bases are TGTGCCAGCAGTCTTACAGGGAGCTCCTATAATTCACCCCTCCACTTT.

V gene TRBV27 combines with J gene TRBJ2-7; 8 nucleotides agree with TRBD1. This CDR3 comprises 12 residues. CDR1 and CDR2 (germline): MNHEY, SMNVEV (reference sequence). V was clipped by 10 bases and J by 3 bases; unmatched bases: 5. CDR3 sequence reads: CANRDRCYEQYF. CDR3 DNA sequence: TGTGCCAACCGGGACAGGTGCTACGAGCAGTACTTC.

CDR3 nucleotide sequence: TGTGCCAGCAGCCCAAGGGACATTGGAAACACCATATATTTT. Translated: CASSPRDIGNTIYF. This chain joins TRBV7-9 and TRBJ1-3; the D gene is possibly TRBD1 (6 bases). Germline V gene sequence: CDR1 SEHNR, CDR2 FQNEAQ (reference sequence). Trimming shortened V by 5 bases and J by 3 bases, and 11 bases separated the two germline ends. The CDR3 length is 14 residues.

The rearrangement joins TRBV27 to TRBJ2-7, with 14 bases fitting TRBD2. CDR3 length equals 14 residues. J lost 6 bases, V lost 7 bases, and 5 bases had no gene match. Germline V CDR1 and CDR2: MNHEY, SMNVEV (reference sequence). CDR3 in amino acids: CASTRGTSGGEQYF. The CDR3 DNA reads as TGTGCCAGCACCCGAGGGACTAGCGGGGGCGAGCAGTACTTC.

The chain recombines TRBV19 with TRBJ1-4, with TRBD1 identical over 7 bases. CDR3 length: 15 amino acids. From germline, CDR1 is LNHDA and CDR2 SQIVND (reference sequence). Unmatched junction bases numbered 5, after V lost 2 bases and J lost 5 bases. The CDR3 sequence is CASSIRDRENEKLFF. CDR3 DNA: TGTGCCAGTAGTATAAGGGACAGAGAGAATGAAAAACTGTTTTTT.

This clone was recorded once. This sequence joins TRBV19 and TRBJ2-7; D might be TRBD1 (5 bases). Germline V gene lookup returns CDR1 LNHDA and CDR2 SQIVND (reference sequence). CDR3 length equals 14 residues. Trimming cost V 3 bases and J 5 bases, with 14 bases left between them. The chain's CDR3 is CASSIRARVNEQYF. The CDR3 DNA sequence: TGTGCCAGTAGTATCAGGGCGCGTGTAAACGAGCAGTACTTC.

CDR3 in DNA: TGTGCCAGCCGTGCTAGCGGGAACCCAGATACGCAGTATTTT. Residues: CASRASGNPDTQYF. The chain joins TRBV7-2 to TRBJ2-3; 9 positions match TRBD2. The V and J ends lost 8 bases and 4 bases, in that order; junction bases with no gene match: 7. Germline V gives CDR1 SGHTA, CDR2 FQGNSA. The CDR3 consists of 14 residues. The variable domain in full, completed from reference TRBV7-2 and TRBJ2-3, reads GAGVSQSPSNKVTEKGKDVELRCDPISGHTALYWYRQSLGQGLEFLIYFQGNSAPDKSGLPSDRFSAERTGGSVSTLTIQRTQQEDSAVYLCASRASGNPDTQYFGPGTRLTVL.

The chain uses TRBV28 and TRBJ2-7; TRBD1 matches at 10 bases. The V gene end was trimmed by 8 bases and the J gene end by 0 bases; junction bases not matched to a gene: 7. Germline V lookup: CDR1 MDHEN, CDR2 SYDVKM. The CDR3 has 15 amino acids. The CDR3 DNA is TGTGCCAGCCTTAGGACAGGGGGTAGCTCCTACGAGCAGTACTTC. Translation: CASLRTGGSSYEQYF.

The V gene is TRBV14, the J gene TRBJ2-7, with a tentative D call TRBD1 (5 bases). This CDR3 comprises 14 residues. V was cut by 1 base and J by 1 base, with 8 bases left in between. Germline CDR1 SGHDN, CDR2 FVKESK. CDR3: CASSQASGSYEQYF. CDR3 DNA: TGTGCCAGCAGCCAAGCCTCAGGGTCCTACGAGCAGTACTTC.

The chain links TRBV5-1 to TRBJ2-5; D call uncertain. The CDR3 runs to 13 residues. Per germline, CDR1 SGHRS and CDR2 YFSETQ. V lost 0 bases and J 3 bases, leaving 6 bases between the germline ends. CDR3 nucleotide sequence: TGCGCCAGCAGCTTGGTGGCGGAAGAGACCCAGTACTTC. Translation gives CASSLVAEETQYF.

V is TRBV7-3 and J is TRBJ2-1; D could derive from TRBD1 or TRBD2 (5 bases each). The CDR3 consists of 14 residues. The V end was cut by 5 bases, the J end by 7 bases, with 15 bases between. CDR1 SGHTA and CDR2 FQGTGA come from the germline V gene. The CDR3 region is CASSHLQGANEQFF. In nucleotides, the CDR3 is TGTGCCAGCAGCCACCTTCAGGGAGCAAATGAGCAGTTCTTC.

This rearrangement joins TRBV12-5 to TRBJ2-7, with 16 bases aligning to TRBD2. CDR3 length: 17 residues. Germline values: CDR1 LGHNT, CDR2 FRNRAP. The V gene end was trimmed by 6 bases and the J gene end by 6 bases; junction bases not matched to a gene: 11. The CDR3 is CASGQGLAGGPGVEQYF. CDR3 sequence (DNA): TGTGCTAGTGGACAGGGACTAGCGGGGGGGCCAGGAGTCGAGCAGTACTTC.

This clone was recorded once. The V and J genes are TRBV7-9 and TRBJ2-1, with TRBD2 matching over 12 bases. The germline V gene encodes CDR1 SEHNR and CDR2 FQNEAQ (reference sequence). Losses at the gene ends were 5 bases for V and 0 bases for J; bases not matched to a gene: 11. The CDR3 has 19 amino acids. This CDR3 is CASSPRLAGALSSYNEQFF. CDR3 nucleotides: TGTGCCAGCAGCCCCCGACTAGCGGGGGCCTTGAGCTCCTACAATGAGCAGTTCTTC. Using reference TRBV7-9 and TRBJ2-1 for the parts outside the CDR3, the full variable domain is DTGVSQNPRHKITKRGQNVTFRCDPISEHNRLYWYRQTLGQGPEFLTYFQNEAQLEKSRLLSDRFSAERPKGSFSTLEIQRTEQGDSAMYLCASSPRLAGALSSYNEQFFGPGTRLTVL.

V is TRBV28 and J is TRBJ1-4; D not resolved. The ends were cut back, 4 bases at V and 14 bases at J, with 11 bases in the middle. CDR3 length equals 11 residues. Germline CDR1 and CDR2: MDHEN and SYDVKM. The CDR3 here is CASSSDRPLFF. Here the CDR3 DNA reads TGTGCCAGCAGTTCGGACCGGCCTCTGTTTTTT. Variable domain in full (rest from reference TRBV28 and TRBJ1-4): DVKVTQSSRYLVKRTGEKVFLECVQDMDHENMFWYRQDPGLGLRLIYFSYDVKMKEKGDIPEGYSVSREKKERFSLILESASTNQTSMYLCASSSDRPLFFGSGTQLSVL.

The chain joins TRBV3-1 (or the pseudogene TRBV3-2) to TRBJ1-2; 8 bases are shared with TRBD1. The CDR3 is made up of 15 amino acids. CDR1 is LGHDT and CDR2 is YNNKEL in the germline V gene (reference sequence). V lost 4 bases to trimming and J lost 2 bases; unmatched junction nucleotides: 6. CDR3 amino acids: CASSPKDRANYGYTF. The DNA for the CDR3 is TGTGCCAGCAGCCCTAAGGACAGGGCGAACTATGGCTACACCTTC.

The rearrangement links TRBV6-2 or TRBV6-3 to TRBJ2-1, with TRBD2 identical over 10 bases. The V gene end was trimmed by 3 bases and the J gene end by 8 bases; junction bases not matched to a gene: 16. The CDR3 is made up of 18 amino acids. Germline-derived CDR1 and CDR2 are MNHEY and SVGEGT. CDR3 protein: CASSYHLLSSGSVDEQFF. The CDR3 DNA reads TGTGCCAGCAGTTATCACCTTCTTTCTAGCGGGAGTGTGGATGAGCAGTTCTTC.

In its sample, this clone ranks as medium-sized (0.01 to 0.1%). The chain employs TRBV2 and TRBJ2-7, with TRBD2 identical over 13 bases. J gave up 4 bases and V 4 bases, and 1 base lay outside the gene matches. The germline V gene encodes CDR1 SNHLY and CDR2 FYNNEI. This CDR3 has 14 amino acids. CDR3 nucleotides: TGTGCCAGCAGTGGACTAGCGGGGGGTTACGAGCAGTACTTC. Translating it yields CASSGLAGGYEQYF.

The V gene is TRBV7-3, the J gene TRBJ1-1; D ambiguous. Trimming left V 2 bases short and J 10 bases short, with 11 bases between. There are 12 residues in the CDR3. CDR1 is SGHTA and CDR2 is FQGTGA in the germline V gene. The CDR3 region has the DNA TGTGCCAGCAGCTTACACGGGAGCGTAGCTTTCTTT. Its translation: CASSLHGSVAFF.

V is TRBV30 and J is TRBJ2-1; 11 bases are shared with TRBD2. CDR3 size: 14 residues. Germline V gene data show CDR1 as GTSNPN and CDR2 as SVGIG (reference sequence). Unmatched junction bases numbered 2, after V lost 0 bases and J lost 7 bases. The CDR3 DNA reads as TGTGCCTGGAGTGTACTAGCGGGGGATAATGAGCAGTTCTTC. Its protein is CAWSVLAGDNEQFF.

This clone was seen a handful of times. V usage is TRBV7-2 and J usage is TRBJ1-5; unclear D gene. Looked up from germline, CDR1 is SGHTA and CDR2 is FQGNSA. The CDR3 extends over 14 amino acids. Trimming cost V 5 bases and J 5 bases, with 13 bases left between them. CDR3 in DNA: TGTGCCAGCAGCGACATCCTAGGCGATCAGCCCCAGCATTTT. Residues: CASSDILGDQPQHF.

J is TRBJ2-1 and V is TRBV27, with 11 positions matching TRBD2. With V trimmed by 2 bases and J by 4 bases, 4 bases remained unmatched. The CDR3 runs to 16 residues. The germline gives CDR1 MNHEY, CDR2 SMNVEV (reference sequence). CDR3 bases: TGTGCCAGCAGTTTAATGGGACTAGCGGCTTACAATGAGCAGTTCTTC. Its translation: CASSLMGLAAYNEQFF.

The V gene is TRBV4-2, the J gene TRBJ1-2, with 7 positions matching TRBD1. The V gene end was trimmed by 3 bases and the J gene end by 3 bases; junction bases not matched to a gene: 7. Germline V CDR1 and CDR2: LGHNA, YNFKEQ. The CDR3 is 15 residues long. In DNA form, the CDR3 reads TGTGCCAGCAGCCAGAGACAGGGCGCGGACTATGGCTACACCTTC. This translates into CASSQRQGADYGYTF.